This T cell receptor (beta chain) was observed in a study of blood T cells in healthy people across ages. Combining a sample-barcoded 5' primer with a J-beta primer mix, a second PCR ran for roughly 7 to 12 cycles. TCRdb itself ran the 5' RACE reads through MiXCR, one entry per CDR3 protein. Of approximately 1,000,000 distinct CDR3 sequences in the sample, 35% to 50% were seen once. V was cut by 4 bases and J by 3 bases, with 15 bases left in between. The CDR3 is made up of 15 amino acids. CDR1 MNHEY and CDR2 SVGEGT come from the germline V gene. The rearrangement links TRBV6-2 or TRBV6-3 to TRBJ1-2; no clear D gene. This clonotype was sampled from a woman aged 60-75 years in good health. Material: blood. The CDR3 bases are TGTGCCAGCAGTTTACTCCAGAGTCTACACTATGGCTACACCTTC. Translated, it gives CASSLLQSLHYGYTF.